The 9 T cell receptor beta chains in this list originate from one sample, sequenced in a study of spatial heterogeneity in lung cancer (dated by TCRdb to between 2018 and 2020). Receptors were amplified or captured by 5' RACE. The listed sequencing device is NextSeq 500. In TCRdb, the public reads were trimmed at Q25 with fastp and aligned with MiXCR, with productive beta chains retained. Every entry covers one CDR3 protein and lists the most common genes and DNA from its rows. This sample lists about 17,000 distinct CDR3 sequences; 15% to 20% were detected once. The ten largest clones capture about 6.6% of the sample. The sample's time point label, in plain terms: blood at routine non-recurrence follow-up after resection. Source: PBMCs, taken at follow-up. These receptors originate from a male donor with early-stage non-small cell lung cancer.

The rearrangement uses TRBV5-1 and TRBJ2-1; 7 bases are shared with TRBD2. CDR3 length: 16 amino acids. The germline V gene has CDR1 SGHRS and CDR2 YFSETQ. V gave up 1 base and J gave up 3 bases; unmatched junction bases: 7. The CDR3 nucleotides read TGCGCCAGCAGCTTGAGGGGCGGGGGTAACTACAATGAGCAGTTCTTC. Its translation is CASSLRGGGNYNEQFF.

This clonotype has more than one count but fewer than ten. The genes are TRBV3-1 and TRBJ2-7, with TRBD2 as a possible D gene (5 bases). The CDR3 is 16 amino acids. The germline CDR1 and CDR2 sequences are LGHDT and YNNKEL (reference sequence). Trimming removed 1 base from V and 0 bases from J, with 13 bases in between. CDR3 DNA: TGTGCCAGCAGCCAAGTGGGCGGGCTAAACTCCTACGAGCAGTACTTC. Translated: CASSQVGGLNSYEQYF.

The chain carries TRBV6-5 and TRBJ2-5, with D perhaps TRBD1 (5 bases). The CDR3 has 14 residues. The germline gives CDR1 MNHEY, CDR2 SVGAGI. V was cut by 10 bases and J by 1 base, with 16 bases left in between. The CDR3 nucleotides read TGTGCCACCCGCTCGCCGACAGCCCAAGAGACCCAGTACTTC. Protein sequence: CATRSPTAQETQYF.

This clonotype qualifies as medium-sized (0.01 to 0.1%). The chain uses TRBV7-3 and TRBJ2-3; D may be TRBD1 (6 bases). Germline V CDR1 and CDR2: SGHTA, FQGTGA. The CDR3 loop spans 14 amino acids. With 6 bases removed from V and 0 bases from J, the gap between germline ends came to 10 bases. The CDR3 loop is CASRGATSTDTQYF. CDR3 bases: TGTGCCAGCAGGGGGGCCACTAGCACAGATACGCAGTATTTT. Looking up the rest from reference TRBV7-3 and TRBJ2-3 gives the full variable domain: GAGVSQTPSNKVTEKGKYVELRCDPISGHTALYWYRQSLGQGPEFLIYFQGTGAADDSGLPNDRFFAVRPEGSVSTLKIQRTERGDSAVYLCASRGATSTDTQYFGPGTRLTVL.

The table lists this clonotype with many counts. The gene calls are TRBV25-1 and TRBJ1-1; D is undetermined. CDR3 length: 11 residues. Germline V CDR1 and CDR2: MGHDK, SYGVNS. Trimming cost V 8 bases and J 4 bases, with 8 bases left between them. CDR3 nucleotides: TGTGCCAGCTTATCTCTCACTGAAGCTTTCTTT. This gives the protein CASLSLTEAFF.

The chain is built from TRBV29-1 and TRBJ2-7, with unresolved D. The CDR3 runs to 13 residues. Trimming took off 8 bases at V and 3 bases at J, with 17 bases between the two ends. Germline assignment: CDR1 SQVTM and CDR2 ANQGSEA. The CDR3 nucleotides read TGCAGCACCCGTAAAGGGCCGAGCTACGAGCAGTACTTC. It encodes CSTRKGPSYEQYF.

This clonotype was observed many times. The V call is TRBV18, the J call TRBJ2-1; perhaps TRBD1 as D (6 bases). With 3 bases removed from V and 6 bases from J, the gap between germline ends came to 15 bases. The CDR3 loop spans 15 amino acids. Germline V gene sequence: CDR1 KGHSH, CDR2 LQKENI. CDR3 residues: CASSPYREAANEQFF. The CDR3, as DNA: TGTGCCAGCTCACCCTACAGGGAAGCAGCCAATGAGCAGTTCTTC.

This clonotype was observed a few times. CDR3 DNA: TGCAGTGCTAGAGATATTTCTAGCGGGGGGTACGGGGAGCTGTTTTTT. It encodes CSARDISSGGYGELFF. This rearrangement joins TRBV20-1 to TRBJ2-2; 11 bases agree with TRBD2. The CDR3 consists of 16 residues. The V segment lost 0 bases and the J segment 7 bases; nucleotides outside the gene matches: 7. Germline CDR1 DFQATT, CDR2 SNEGSKA (reference sequence).

The rearrangement joins TRBV6-2 or TRBV6-3 to TRBJ2-6; possibly TRBD1 or TRBD2 for D (5 bases each). This CDR3 contains 17 residues. The germline CDR1 and CDR2 sequences are MNHEY and SVGEGT. The V end lost 3 bases, the J end lost 0 bases, and 12 bases lay between the germline ends. CDR3 DNA sequence: TGTGCCAGCAGTTATTCGCCGGGGACCTCTGGGGCCAACGTCCTGACTTTC. Translating gives CASSYSPGTSGANVLTF.